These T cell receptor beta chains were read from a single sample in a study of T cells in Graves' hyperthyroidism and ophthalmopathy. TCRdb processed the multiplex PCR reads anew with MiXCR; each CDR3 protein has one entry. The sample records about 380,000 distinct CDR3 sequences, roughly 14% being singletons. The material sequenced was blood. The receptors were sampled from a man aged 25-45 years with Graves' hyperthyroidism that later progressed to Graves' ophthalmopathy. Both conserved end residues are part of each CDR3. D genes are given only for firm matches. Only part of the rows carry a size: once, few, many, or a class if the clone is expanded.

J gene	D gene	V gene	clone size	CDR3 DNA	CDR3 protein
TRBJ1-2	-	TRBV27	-	TGTGCCAGCAGTTCTTGGAAACCGGACCCGGGGAGGGGCTACACCTTC	CASSSWKPDPGRGYTF
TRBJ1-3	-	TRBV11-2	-	TGTGCCAGCAGCTTAGATGCAGGGACTGGAAACACCATATATTTT	CASSLDAGTGNTIYF
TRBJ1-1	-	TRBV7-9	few	TGTGCCAGCAGCCCCTCCCGGGGGTCCACTGAAGCTTTCTTT	CASSPSRGSTEAFF
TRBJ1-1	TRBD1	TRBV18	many	TGTGCCAGCTCACCCAGACAGGGAGGCCTCGAAGCTTTCTTT	CASSPRQGGLEAFF
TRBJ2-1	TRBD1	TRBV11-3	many	TGTGCCAGCAGCTTATTGGGACAGATACCCCAAAATGAGCAGTTCTTC	CASSLLGQIPQNEQFF
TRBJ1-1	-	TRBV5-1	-	TGCGCCAGGCTCTCAAGGAAAGCTTTCTTT	CARLSRKAFF
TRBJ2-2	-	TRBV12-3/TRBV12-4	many	TGTGCCAGCAGTTTAGCGCTCCAGGGTGGCACCGGGGAGCTGTTTTTT	CASSLALQGGTGELFF
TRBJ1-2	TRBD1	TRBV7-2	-	TGTGCCAGCAGCTTAGCGACAGGGATCTATGGCTATGGCTACACCTTC	CASSLATGIYGYGYTF
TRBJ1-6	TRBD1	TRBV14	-	TGTGCCAGCAGCCAGACAGGGGTTATTTCACCCCTCCACTTT	CASSQTGVISPLHF
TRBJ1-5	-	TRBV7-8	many	TGTGCCAGCAGCCCCCGGGGAGGGGCGGCCAATCAGCCCCAGCATTTT	CASSPRGGAANQPQHF
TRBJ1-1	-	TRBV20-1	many	TGCAGTGCTAGTCGGGAGATGAACACTGAAGCTTTCTTT	CSASREMNTEAFF
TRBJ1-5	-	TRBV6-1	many	TGTGCCAGCAGTGAACCGCCTCAGGGCACCTATCAGCCCCAGCATTTT	CASSEPPQGTYQPQHF
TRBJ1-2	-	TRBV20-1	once	TGCAGTGCTGGAGACCGCCGCGGCGGCAAGGTCTATGGCTACACCTTC	CSAGDRRGGKVYGYTF
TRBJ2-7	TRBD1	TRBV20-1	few	TGCAGTGCTGTTTCCGGGACAGGGAAAGACGAGCAGTACTTC	CSAVSGTGKDEQYF
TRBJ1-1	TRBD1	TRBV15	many	TGTGCCACCAGCAGCCTCGGGACAGGGGACACTGAAGCTTTCTTT	CATSSLGTGDTEAFF
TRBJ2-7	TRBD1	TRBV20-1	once	TGCAGTGCCAGGCCCTCCCGGGACAGGGCTTGGGAGCAGTACTTC	CSARPSRDRAWEQYF
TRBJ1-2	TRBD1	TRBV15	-	TGTGCCACCAGCAGAGATCTCGGACAGGGAAGCTATGGCTACACCTTC	CATSRDLGQGSYGYTF
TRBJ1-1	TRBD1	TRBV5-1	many	TGCGCCAGCAGCAGATCAGGGGGCCTGAACACTGAAGCTTTCTTT	CASSRSGGLNTEAFF
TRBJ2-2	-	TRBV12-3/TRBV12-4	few	TGTGCCAGCGCGAAACAGGGTACCGGGGAGCTGTTTTTT	CASAKQGTGELFF
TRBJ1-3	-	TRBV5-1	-	TGCGCCAGCAGCTTGGATGTGAACTCTGGAAACACCATGTATTTT	CASSLDVNSGNTMYF
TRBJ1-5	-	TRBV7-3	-	TGTGCCAGCAGCTTAAACAGGGATTCCAGCAATCAGCCCCAGCATTTT	CASSLNRDSSNQPQHF
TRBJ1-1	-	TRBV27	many	TGTGCCAGCAGTGTCAGGGACCCCTTCGGGCGCACTGAAGCTTTCTTT	CASSVRDPFGRTEAFF
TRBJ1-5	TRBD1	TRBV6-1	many	TGTGCCAGCAGCGCGGGACAGAGGGGAGGACAGCCCCAGCATTTT	CASSAGQRGGQPQHF
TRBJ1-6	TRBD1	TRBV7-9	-	TGTGCCAGCAGCGAGGGACAGGGCTTGAATTCACCCCTCCACTTT	CASSEGQGLNSPLHF
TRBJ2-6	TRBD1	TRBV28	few	TGTGCCAGCAGTCCGGGACAGGGAACCTCTGGGGCCAACGTCCTGACTTTC	CASSPGQGTSGANVLTF
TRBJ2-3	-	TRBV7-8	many	TGTGCCAGCAGCTTCGGGATTCCAGATACGCAGTATTTT	CASSFGIPDTQYF
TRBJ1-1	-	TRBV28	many	TGTGCCAGCAGTTTCGGTTTAGTCACTGAAGCTTTCTTT	CASSFGLVTEAFF
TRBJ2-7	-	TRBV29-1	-	TGCAGCGTCCTGGACCGCGGTTCCTACGAGCAGTACTTC	CSVLDRGSYEQYF
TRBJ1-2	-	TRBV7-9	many	TGTGCCAGCAGCTTACAGGGCCCTTATGGCTACACCTTC	CASSLQGPYGYTF
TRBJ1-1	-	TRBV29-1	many	TGCAGCGTTGTTCGGCACCGGAACACTGAAGCTTTCTTT	CSVVRHRNTEAFF
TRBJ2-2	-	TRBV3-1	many	TGTGCCAGCAGCCAAGTACGAGTAGGGGACACCGGGGAGCTGTTTTTT	CASSQVRVGDTGELFF
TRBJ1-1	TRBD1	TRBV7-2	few	TGTGCCAGCAGCGGATACAGGGGTTACACTGAAGCTTTCTTT	CASSGYRGYTEAFF
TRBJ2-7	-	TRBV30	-	TGTGCCTGGAGTCCGGCCTACGAGCAGTACTTC	CAWSPAYEQYF
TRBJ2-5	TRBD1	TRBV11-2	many	TGTGCCAGCAGCACTGGAGCCGGGACAGGAAAGACCCAGTACTTC	CASSTGAGTGKTQYF
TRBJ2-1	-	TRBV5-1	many	TGCGCCAGCAGCTTGGTGACAGGTGCCTTCTACAATGAGCAGTTCTTC	CASSLVTGAFYNEQFF
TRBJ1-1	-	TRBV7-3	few	TGTGCCAGCAGCTTTGGGGGGCCGGGCACTGAAGCTTTCTTT	CASSFGGPGTEAFF
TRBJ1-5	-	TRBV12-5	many	TGTGCTAGTGGTTTGCCATTCCCAAACAGGGAATCGGATCAGCCCCAGCATTTT	CASGLPFPNRESDQPQHF